This entry lists 14 T cell receptor beta chains sequenced from one sample in a study of CD8+ T cells in alopecia areata. Treatment of the sample: oral pan-JAK inhibitor, 5-10 mg twice daily. Extracted from the samples, RNA was reverse transcribed into cDNA to serve as the sequencing template. The protocol was immunoSEQ multiplex PCR, while the TCRdb copy is restricted to in-frame clones and leaves out a portion. The data show around 150,000 clones, about 60% seen once. The source material was CD4+ T cells sorted from blood, sampled at week 24, from a patient treated with tofacitinib. The source is a human donor with alopecia areata.

The J gene is TRBJ2-5, the V gene TRBV29-1; TRBD1 is a possible D gene (5 bases). This CDR3 has 13 residues. The V end was cut by 3 bases, the J end by 0 bases, with 8 bases between. CDR1 SQVTM and CDR2 ANQGSEA come from the germline V gene. Written as DNA, the CDR3 is TGCAGCGTTGAGGACATATACCAAGAGACCCAGTACTTC. Translation gives CSVEDIYQETQYF.

The V and J genes are TRBV25-1 and TRBJ1-2; D might be TRBD1 (6 bases). Germline CDR1 MGHDK, CDR2 SYGVNS. Trimming removed 4 bases from V and 8 bases from J, with 8 bases in between. This CDR3 contains 11 residues. CDR3 bases: TGTGCCAGCAGTGGTGGACAGGGCTACACCTTC. This encodes CASSGGQGYTF.

This chain joins TRBV30 and TRBJ1-6, with 7 nucleotides matching TRBD1. Trimming removed 3 bases from V and 7 bases from J; junction bases left unmatched: 9. The CDR3 runs to 15 residues. The V gene's germline CDR1 is GTSNPN and CDR2 SVGIG (reference sequence). CDR3 sequence: CAWRMRQGRNSPLHF. CDR3 in DNA: TGTGCCTGGAGAATGAGACAGGGTCGCAATTCACCCCTCCACTTT.

This chain connects TRBV29-1 to TRBJ2-5; the D is unclear. The length of the CDR3 is 13 residues. V was trimmed by 6 bases and J by 3 bases, leaving 14 bases between them. Germline CDR1 and CDR2: SQVTM and ANQGSEA. The CDR3 DNA is TGCAGCGTCCCCCTCTCCGGTAAAGAGACCCAGTACTTC. Translation gives CSVPLSGKETQYF.

The J gene is TRBJ2-2, the V gene TRBV19; D gene uncertain. The length of the CDR3 is 12 residues. Deletions cut 3 bases from V and 5 bases from J, with 4 bases between. Germline CDR1 reads LNHDA; CDR2 reads SQIVND (reference sequence). CDR3 nucleotides: TGTGCCAGTAGTATTGCAACCGGGGAGCTGTTTTTT. It codes for CASSIATGELFF.

The chain is built from TRBV9 and TRBJ1-6, with D perhaps matching TRBD1 (5 bases). Germline V lookup: CDR1 SGDLS, CDR2 YYNGEE. The CDR3 consists of 15 residues. V dropped 3 bases and J dropped 5 bases, with 12 bases sitting between them. This CDR3 is CASSAGTVNNSPLHF. The CDR3 nucleotides read TGTGCCAGCAGCGCGGGGACCGTAAATAATTCACCCCTCCACTTT.

This CDR3 is CSVARTGWGYTF. In DNA, the CDR3 is TGCAGCGTTGCTCGGACAGGTTGGGGCTACACCTTC. This chain links TRBV29-1 with TRBJ1-2; 7 bases map to TRBD1. Germline V lookup: CDR1 SQVTM, CDR2 ANQGSEA. CDR3 size: 12 residues. Trimming took 4 bases from V and 8 from J; bases not matched to a gene: 7.

The chain couples TRBV6-5 to TRBJ2-5, with 7 bases aligning to TRBD2. This CDR3 region has 12 residues. Germline-derived CDR1 and CDR2 are MNHEY and SVGAGI. After removal of 6 bases from V and 5 bases from J, the junction contained 3 bases not matched to a gene. In nucleotides, the CDR3 is TGTGCCAGCAGCCGGGGGGTCGAGACCCAGTACTTC. Translation: CASSRGVETQYF.

The table lists this clone with a few counts. This chain uses TRBV19 with TRBJ1-1; a weak D match, TRBD1 (5 bases). The CDR3 is 14 residues long. Germline V gene sequence: CDR1 LNHDA, CDR2 SQIVND (reference sequence). The V end was cut by 10 bases, the J end by 4 bases, with 19 bases between. The CDR3 sequence: CATNQGIGVTEAFF. DNA of the CDR3: TGTGCCACCAATCAGGGAATTGGGGTCACTGAAGCTTTCTTT.

V is TRBV30 and J is TRBJ1-2; D is ambiguous. The V gene's germline CDR1 is GTSNPN and CDR2 SVGIG (reference sequence). The CDR3 totals 15 residues. Trimming stripped 2 bases from V and 3 bases from J, with 16 bases between. CDR3: CAWSRNIMEDYGYTF. CDR3 bases: TGTGCCTGGAGTCGAAATATAATGGAAGACTATGGCTACACCTTC.

CDR3 DNA sequence: TGTGCCAGCAGCGTTTCCAGCTCTGGGGCCAACGTCCTGACTTTC. Protein sequence: CASSVSSSGANVLTF. The V gene is TRBV9, the J gene TRBJ2-6; D not resolved. Germline lookup yields CDR1 SGDLS and CDR2 YYNGEE. V dropped 2 bases and J dropped 0 bases, with 6 bases sitting between them. CDR3 length equals 15 residues.

This clone has more than one count but fewer than ten. J is TRBJ2-5 and V is TRBV18; D remains ambiguous. Deletions cut 5 bases from V and 3 bases from J, with 16 bases between. Germline loops: CDR1 KGHSH, CDR2 LQKENI. The CDR3 contains 15 residues. CDR3 DNA: TGTGCCAGCTCAGCCTCCGGAACATACAAAGAGACCCAGTACTTC. This gives the protein CASSASGTYKETQYF.

This clone was seen once. The chain links TRBV10-3 to TRBJ1-1; D is ambiguous. V gave up 10 bases and J gave up 1 base, with 10 bases separating them. The V gene's germline CDR1 is ENHRY and CDR2 SYGVKD. The CDR3 runs to 12 residues. This CDR3 is CATRHGNTEAFF. The CDR3 DNA sequence: TGTGCCACCCGACATGGGAACACTGAAGCTTTCTTT.

The J gene is TRBJ2-1, the V gene TRBV4-2; D perhaps matches TRBD1 (5 bases). Germline loops: CDR1 LGHNA, CDR2 YNFKEQ. V gave up 0 bases and J gave up 9 bases, with 12 bases separating them. This CDR3 is 14 amino acids long. The CDR3 coding sequence is TGTGCCAGCAGCCAAGACAGGGTATCCAGTGAGCAGTTCTTC. This gives the protein CASSQDRVSSEQFF.